These 18 T cell receptor beta chains came from one sample sequenced in a study of CD8+ T cells in alopecia areata. RNA extraction and reverse transcription yielded cDNA as sequencing template. Profiled with immunoSEQ multiplex PCR; TCRdb holds only in-frame clones, not every one. The data contain fewer than 15,000 clones, 68% of them singletons. As to treatment: oral pan-JAK inhibitor, 5-10 mg twice daily. Alopecia areata patients provided lesional scalp punch biopsies and peripheral blood, both collected for the study. The source was skin, collected at week 4, from a patient treated with tofacitinib. Source of these receptors: a human donor with alopecia areata.

The chain has TRBV6-6 and TRBJ1-6; no firm D call. Germline CDR1 MNHNY, CDR2 SVGAGI (reference sequence). The V gene lost 10 bases and the J gene lost 10 bases, with 20 bases spanning the gap. The CDR3 sequence is 14 residues long. The CDR3 DNA reads as TGTGCCACCTACTTAACGGGGATTCACTCACCCCTCCACTTT. It is translated as CATYLTGIHSPLHF.

The gene calls are TRBV14 and TRBJ1-2; TRBD1 might be the D (5 bases). Trimming stripped 4 bases from V and 4 bases from J, with 10 bases between. Per germline, CDR1 SGHDN and CDR2 FVKESK. The CDR3 is 13 residues long. The CDR3 protein is CASSPGTAYGYTF. The CDR3 DNA reads TGTGCCAGCAGCCCTGGGACGGCCTATGGCTACACCTTC.

This chain connects TRBV11-1 to TRBJ2-1, with 7 positions matching TRBD1. With V trimmed by 5 bases and J by 0 bases, 10 bases remained unmatched. This CDR3 has 17 residues. CDR1 and CDR2 from the germline V gene are SGHAT and FQDESV (reference sequence). The CDR3 region has the DNA TGTGCCAGCAGCATTTGGGGACAGCTGAGCTCCTACAATGAGCAGTTCTTC. Translation gives CASSIWGQLSSYNEQFF.

The chain combines TRBV6-1 with TRBJ2-7; 8 bases align to TRBD2. Trimming took 7 bases from V and 6 from J; bases not matched to a gene: 11. The CDR3 totals 14 residues. From germline, CDR1 is MNHNS and CDR2 SASEGT. The CDR3 DNA reads as TGTGCCAGCAACAAGCGGGCGGGGGGCGGCGAGCAGTACTTC. Its translation: CASNKRAGGGEQYF.

This clone was seen a single time. The gene calls are TRBV6-5 and TRBJ1-2; possibly TRBD1 for D (5 bases). Trimming removed 7 bases at V and 4 bases at J, with 16 bases between. Germline CDR1 is MNHEY and CDR2 is SVGAGI. CDR3 length equals 14 residues. This CDR3 reads CASKGLSDVYGYTF. The DNA for the CDR3 is TGTGCCAGCAAGGGACTGTCGGACGTCTATGGCTACACCTTC.

V usage is TRBV5-1 and J usage is TRBJ2-1; TRBD1 aligns across 9 bases. This CDR3 has 15 amino acids. The germline CDR1 and CDR2 sequences are SGHRS and YFSETQ. J lost 7 bases, V lost 4 bases, and 9 bases had no gene match. The CDR3 coding sequence is TGCGCCAGCAGCCAGGGACAGGGCCAAACGAATGAGCAGTTCTTC. This sequence encodes CASSQGQGQTNEQFF. Variable domain in full (rest from reference TRBV5-1 and TRBJ2-1): KAGVTQTPRYLIKTRGQQVTLSCSPISGHRSVSWYQQTPGQGLQFLFEYFSETQRNKGNFPGRFSGRQFSNSRSEMNVSTLELGDSALYLCASSQGQGQTNEQFFGPGTRLTVL.

The gene calls are TRBV4-3 and TRBJ2-3; TRBD2 matches at 7 bases. The germline CDR1 and CDR2 sequences are LGHNA and YSLEER. The CDR3 is made up of 17 amino acids. V trimming: 1 base; J trimming: 5 bases; junction bases outside the gene matches: 12. CDR3 sequence: CASSQVGGLQRGDTQYF. CDR3 bases: TGCGCCAGCAGCCAAGTGGGGGGACTACAGCGCGGAGATACGCAGTATTTT.

The V and J genes are TRBV30 and TRBJ2-2; possibly TRBD1 or TRBD2 for D (6 bases each). The germline gives CDR1 GTSNPN, CDR2 SVGIG (reference sequence). The CDR3 has 15 residues. Deletions cut 4 bases from V and 0 bases from J, with 12 bases between. This CDR3 is CAWKVGGSNTGELFF. As DNA, the CDR3 is TGTGCCTGGAAGGTGGGGGGCTCGAACACCGGGGAGCTGTTTTTT. The variable domain in full, completed from reference TRBV30 and TRBJ2-2, reads SQTIHQWPATLVQPVGSPLSLECTVEGTSNPNLYWYRQAAGRGLQLLFYSVGIGQISSEVPQNLSASRPQDRQFILSSKKLLLSDSGFYLCAWKVGGSNTGELFFGEGSRLTVL.

About this clone: At one end, the junction sequence differs from germline, possibly due to a read error. Different DNA sequences within this sample yield the same CDR3. The chain has TRBV5-1 and TRBJ1-1; 7 positions match TRBD1. Germline V lookup: CDR1 SGHRS, CDR2 YFSETQ. CDR3 size: 14 residues. The CDR3 reads CASSLGTANTEAFF. CDR3 sequence (DNA): TGTGCCAGCAGCCTCGGGACAGCTAACACTGAAGCTTTCTTT.

This clone occurred a few times. The genes are TRBV19 and TRBJ2-7; maybe TRBD2 (5 bases). Between the trimmed V and J ends, which lost 11 bases and 5 bases, there was a span of 19 bases. Germline V gene data show CDR1 as LNHDA and CDR2 as SQIVND (reference sequence). The CDR3 is made up of 13 amino acids. As DNA, the CDR3 is TGTGCCTCGGCGACCGGGGTGGCTAACGAGCAGTACTTC. Translating it yields CASATGVANEQYF.

This chain joins TRBV29-1 and TRBJ1-1; D is undetermined. The CDR3 consists of 11 residues. V lost 5 bases and J lost 5, with 9 bases in between. Germline V CDR1 and CDR2: SQVTM, ANQGSEA. CDR3 sequence: CSVMGVTEAFF. CDR3 in DNA: TGCAGCGTTATGGGAGTAACTGAAGCTTTCTTT. The complete variable domain, with remaining parts taken from reference TRBV29-1 and TRBJ1-1, reads SAVISQKPSRDICQRGTSLTIQCQVDSQVTMMFWYRQQPGQSLTLIATANQGSEATYESGFVIDKFPISRPNLTFSTLTVSNMSPEDSSIYLCSVMGVTEAFFGQGTRLTVV.

The CDR3 spells CASSLSGTLATSPLHF. In nucleotides, the CDR3 is TGTGCCAGCAGTTTGTCCGGGACACTAGCGACTTCACCCCTCCACTTT. The chain joins TRBV27 to TRBJ1-6; weak D call: TRBD1 (6 bases). V lost 3 bases and J 9 bases, leaving 18 bases between the germline ends. Per germline, CDR1 MNHEY and CDR2 SMNVEV (reference sequence). The CDR3 sequence is 16 residues long.

The rearrangement links TRBV5-4 to TRBJ2-7; no clear D. The V end was cut by 0 bases, the J end by 3 bases, with 4 bases between. CDR3 length: 12 amino acids. Germline values: CDR1 SGHNT, CDR2 YYREEE (reference sequence). The CDR3 region is CASSLGNYEQYF. Here the CDR3 DNA reads TGTGCCAGCAGCTTGGGAAACTACGAGCAGTACTTC.

V and J are TRBV2 and TRBJ1-1; D not certain. Trimming removed 3 bases at V and 5 bases at J, with 10 bases between. Germline V lookup: CDR1 SNHLY, CDR2 FYNNEI. This CDR3 region has 13 residues. CDR3 in DNA: TGTGCCAGCAGTGAGGGAGGGAGAACTGAAGCTTTCTTT. Translating it yields CASSEGGRTEAFF.

Comments on this clone: A read error may account for a junction end that differs from germline. The rearrangement joins TRBV7-9 to TRBJ1-1; no firm D call. CDR1 and CDR2 from the germline V gene are SEHNR and FQNEAQ (reference sequence). This CDR3 comprises 14 residues. In nucleotides, the CDR3 is TGCGCCAGCAGCCTTAGTGGCATGAACACTGAAGCTTTCTTT. Protein: CASSLSGMNTEAFF.

V and J are TRBV7-8 and TRBJ2-3, with D hard to call. The ends were cut back, 5 bases at V and 2 bases at J, with 32 bases in the middle. From germline, CDR1 is SGHVS and CDR2 FQNEAQ. This CDR3 region has 21 residues. The CDR3, as DNA: TGTGCCAGCAGCCCTCGTCGGAGAACCAACCGCTTGGTCTTGCACACAGATACGCAGTATTTT. Its translation is CASSPRRRTNRLVLHTDTQYF.

This sequence joins TRBV10-1 and TRBJ2-3; D not certain. The CDR3 has 15 residues. V dropped 2 bases and J dropped 5 bases, with 14 bases sitting between them. Germline V gene data show CDR1 as WNHNN and CDR2 as SYGVQD (reference sequence). The CDR3 is CASSEAGGTGDTQYF. The CDR3, as DNA: TGCGCCAGCAGTGAGGCTGGCGGCACGGGAGATACGCAGTATTTT.

This rearrangement joins TRBV11-2 to TRBJ1-2; D is perhaps TRBD1 (6 bases). Germline V gene sequence: CDR1 SGHAT, CDR2 FQNNGV. The CDR3 is made up of 15 amino acids. The V end was cut by 0 bases, the J end by 0 bases, with 8 bases between. The DNA of the CDR3 is TGTGCCAGCAGCTTAGACAGGGGAGCTAACTATGGCTACACCTTC. Translating gives CASSLDRGANYGYTF.